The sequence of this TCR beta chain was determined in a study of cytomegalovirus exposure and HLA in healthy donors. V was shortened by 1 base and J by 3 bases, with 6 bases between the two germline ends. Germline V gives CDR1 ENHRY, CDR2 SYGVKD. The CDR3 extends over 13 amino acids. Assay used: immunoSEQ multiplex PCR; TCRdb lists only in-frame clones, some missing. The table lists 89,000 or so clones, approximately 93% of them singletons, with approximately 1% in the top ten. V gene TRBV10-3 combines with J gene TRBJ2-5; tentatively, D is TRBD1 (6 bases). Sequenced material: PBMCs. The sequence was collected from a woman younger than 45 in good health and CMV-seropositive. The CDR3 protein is CAISEYREETQYF. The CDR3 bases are TGTGCCATCAGTGAGTACAGGGAAGAGACCCAGTACTTC.